This T cell receptor (beta chain) was identified during a study of control samples from healthy donors and cancer patients. TCRdb keeps only in-frame clones here, not all; method: immunoSEQ multiplex PCR. The table lists around 150,000 clones, 70% to 90% of them singletons. V lost 2 bases to trimming and J lost 2 bases, with 16 bases between them. Germline V gene sequence: CDR1 PRHDT, CDR2 FYEKMQ (reference sequence). This CDR3 contains 16 residues. V usage is TRBV13 and J usage is TRBJ2-7; a weak D match, TRBD2 (7 bases). The sequence came from a young man in good health. The sequenced material came from blood. The CDR3 loop reads CASSLRGGTLTYEQYF. DNA for the CDR3: TGTGCCAGCAGCTTAAGGGGGGGGACACTCACCTACGAGCAGTACTTC. Variable domain in full (rest from reference TRBV13 and TRBJ2-7): AAGVIQSPRHLIKEKRETATLKCYPIPRHDTVYWYQQGPGQDPQFLISFYEKMQSDKGSIPDRFSAQQFSDYHSELNMSSLELGDSALYFCASSLRGGTLTYEQYFGPGTRLTVT.